This TCR beta chain was identified during a study of post-analysis software for immune sequencing data. Findings and limits, study-wide: People with multiple sclerosis had a significantly lower normalized Chao1 diversity than controls did. Compared with controls, patients had more of five or six TRBV segments, including TRBV5-6, TRBV5-1 and TRBV20-1.

This clonotype occurred a few times. Its antigen is not known. The CDR3 spans 14 residues. The V and J ends lost 3 bases and 6 bases, in that order; junction bases with no gene match: 3. TCR beta libraries were prepared from cDNA with unique molecular identifiers. Via MiXCR, TCRdb re-called the PCR reads, giving one row per CDR3 protein. The sample shows 550,000 to 700,000 distinct CDR3 sequences, around 47% of them seen only once. This sequence originates from a girl aged 5 to 17 with multiple sclerosis. The chain has TRBV12-3 or TRBV12-4 and TRBJ2-1, with 9 bases fitting TRBD2. The source material was blood. The CDR3 sequence is CASSFGSGSNEQFF. In nucleotides, the CDR3 is TGTGCCAGCAGTTTTGGTAGCGGGAGCAATGAGCAGTTCTTC.